This T cell receptor beta chain comes out of a study of Tregs in tolerant kidney transplant recipients (dated 2019 in TCRdb). Study-wide context: The transplants used related donors with nonmyeloablative bone marrow transplantation, and mixed chimerism in the human trials was transient. Before combined kidney and bone marrow transplantation, this study identified donor-specific regulatory T cells using TCRbeta sequencing and then followed those same cells after transplant.

The sample's time point, from its label and the paper: blood sample drawn before combined kidney and bone marrow transplant. Unstimulated Tregs (CD4+CD25+CD127-), CD4+ non-Tregs (CD4+CD25-), CD4 and CD8 cells were FACS-sorted from thawed PBMCs. Prior to Treg sorting, thawed PBMCs were rested overnight at 37 degrees C with 200 IU/ml IL-2. 4 combined kidney and bone marrow transplant recipients from the ITN036ST trial were included as patients, and samples were available only from these trial subjects. Healthy control blood was processed by Ficoll density gradient to PBMCs and cryopreserved; patient PBMCs were collected before and after transplant. Results the study describes overall, beyond this receptor: Expanding Tregs with activated donor B cells appeared to identify the most biologically relevant and donor-specific TCRbeta repertoire. Biological reproducibility was not directly assessed, although technical replication error appeared to be minimal. In tolerant patients, donor-specific Tregs expanded more than Tregs overall, which suggests antigen-driven rather than nonspecific expansion. Because only a small number of patients were included, the study had limitations, and the results will need to be validated in larger populations as well as under other immunosuppression protocols. For some patients the PCR primers changed over time, which made it impossible to compare the samples from those patients at the nucleotide level.

For TCRbeta CDR3 sequencing, genomic DNA was extracted from sorted cells using the QIAGEN DNeasy Blood and Tissue Kit. High-throughput TCRbeta CDR3 sequencing was carried out commercially through immunoSEQ, with PCR amplification with bias correction and internal controls included. On the authors' methods: Unique productive TCRbeta sequences were defined by CDR3 nucleotide sequence when primers matched and otherwise by CDR3 amino acid sequence together with Vbeta and Jbeta genes. As a correction for sorting error, sequences shared between sorted populations at a frequency ratio of 2:1 or less were discarded, and the remaining shared sequences were assigned to the higher population. Sequences were defined as donor-reactive when expanded at least 5-fold in CFSE-low cells versus unstimulated cells and present at a frequency of at least 0.01% in CFSE-low cells. Repertoire divergence was quantified by Jensen-Shannon divergence calculated from the top 100 TCRbeta sequences ranked by frequency. When a sample had multiple sequencing runs, each run was corrected for sorting error separately and the runs were then pooled. This is the immuneACCESS table as TCRdb keeps it, with only in-frame sequences that have V and J called. A part of the clones is gone; compared with another copy, unresolved V genes explain less than half, and the rest is unexplained. V and J calls and clone size follow that table, whereas D and trimming were derived from the DNA. For this sample the table gives some 55,000 clones, of which approximately 85% were detected only once. Clones ranked in the top ten supply 2.1% of the sample.

Note on this clone: It lacks a known antigen. Base qualities are missing; no much larger clone stands one base away.

Trimmed from V: 6 bases; trimmed from J: 6 bases; junction bases lacking a gene match: 12. Via the germline V gene, CDR1 is MDHEN and CDR2 SYDVKM. Its CDR3 holds 15 amino acids, cysteine through phenylalanine. CDR3 DNA only is kept here, 45 bases in frame from base 1. Sequenced here: Tregs from blood, sampled before the transplant. The V and J genes are TRBV28 and TRBJ2-7; 9 bases in between match TRBD1. This receptor was identified in a human donor who received a combined kidney and bone marrow transplant. The CDR3 protein is CASRLGTGRLGEQYF. The DNA reads TGTGCCAGCAGACTAGGGACAGGGCGTCTAGGCGAGCAGTACTTC.